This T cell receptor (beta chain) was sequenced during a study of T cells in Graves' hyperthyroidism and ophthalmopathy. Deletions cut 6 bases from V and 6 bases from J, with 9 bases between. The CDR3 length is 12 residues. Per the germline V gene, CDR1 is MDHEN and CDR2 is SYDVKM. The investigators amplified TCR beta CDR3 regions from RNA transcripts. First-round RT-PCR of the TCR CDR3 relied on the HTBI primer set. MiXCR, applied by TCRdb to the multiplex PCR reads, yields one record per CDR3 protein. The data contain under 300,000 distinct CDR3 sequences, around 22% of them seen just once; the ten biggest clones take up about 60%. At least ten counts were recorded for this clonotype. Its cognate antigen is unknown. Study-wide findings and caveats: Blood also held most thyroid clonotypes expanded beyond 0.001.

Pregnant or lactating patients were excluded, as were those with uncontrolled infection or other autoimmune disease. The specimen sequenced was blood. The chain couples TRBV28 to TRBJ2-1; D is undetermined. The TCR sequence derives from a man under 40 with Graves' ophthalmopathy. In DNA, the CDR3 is TGTGCCAGCAGCTGGGGTATCAATGAGCAGTTCTTC. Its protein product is CASSWGINEQFF.